This TCR beta chain was sequenced for a study of shared clonotypes between healthy human individuals. As originally analysed: Filtering differed because ImmunoSEQ produced junction-only sequences that carried no quality scores. Assay used: immunoSEQ multiplex PCR; TCRdb lists only in-frame clones, some missing. V and J calls and clone size come straight from that table; D and trimming were deduced from the DNA. The sample yields about 1.5 million clones, approximately 98% seen once. CDR3 length: 16 residues. Germline values: CDR1 MDHEN, CDR2 SYDVKM. Trimming took 6 bases from V and 2 from J, leaving 20 bases between them.

Sequenced material: naive CD4+ T cells sorted from blood. Subset: CD45RA+ positively selected. This chain links TRBV28 with TRBJ2-7; D is uncertain. The TCR comes from a man younger than 40 in good health. The CDR3 protein is CASRLLTASRTYEQYF. The CDR3 region has the DNA TGTGCCAGCAGACTTCTCACAGCTAGTAGAACCTACGAGCAGTACTTC.